This T cell receptor beta chain was identified in a study of T cell responses to AZD1222 COVID-19 vaccine. Comment on this clone: Its target is not known.

Profiled with immunoSEQ multiplex PCR; TCRdb holds only in-frame clones, not every one. The sample shows about 94,000 clones, 85% of them seen only once. Overall study findings and caveats: Vaccination with two AZD1222 doses was followed by a rise in Spike-specific TCR breadth and depth. White British ancestry dominated among donors, who included more females, and clonal diversity was possibly underestimated.

This CDR3 has 15 residues. Trimming cost V 2 bases and J 4 bases; bases outside gene matches: 5. CDR1 MNHEY and CDR2 SVGAGI come from the germline V gene. J is TRBJ1-3 and V is TRBV6-5, with 7 bases aligning to TRBD1. The receptor's source is an adult who received the AZD1222 COVID-19 vaccine. The source material was peripheral blood, sampled 28 days after the second AZD1222 dose. The CDR3 spells CASSYGQVAGNTIYF. In DNA, the CDR3 is TGTGCCAGCAGTTACGGACAGGTAGCGGGAAACACCATATATTTT.